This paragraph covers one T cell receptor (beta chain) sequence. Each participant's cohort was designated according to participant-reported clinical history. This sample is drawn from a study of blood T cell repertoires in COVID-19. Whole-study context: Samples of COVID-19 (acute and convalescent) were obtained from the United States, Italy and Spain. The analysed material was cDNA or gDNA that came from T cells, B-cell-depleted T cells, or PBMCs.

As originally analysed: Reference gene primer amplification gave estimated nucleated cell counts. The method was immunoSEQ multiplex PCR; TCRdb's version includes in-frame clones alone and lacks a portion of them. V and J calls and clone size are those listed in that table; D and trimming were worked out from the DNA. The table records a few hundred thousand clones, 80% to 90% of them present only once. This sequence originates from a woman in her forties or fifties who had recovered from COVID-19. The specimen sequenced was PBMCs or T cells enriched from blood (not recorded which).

CDR3 nucleotide sequence: TGTGCCAGCGGCGGGAGGCTATACTACGAGCAGTACTTC. Amino acids: CASGGRLYYEQYF. The V gene is TRBV7-8, the J gene TRBJ2-7, with 8 bases lining up with TRBD2. V gave up 8 bases and J gave up 3 bases; unmatched junction bases: 6. The germline CDR1 and CDR2 sequences are SGHVS and FQNEAQ. This CDR3 is 13 amino acids long.